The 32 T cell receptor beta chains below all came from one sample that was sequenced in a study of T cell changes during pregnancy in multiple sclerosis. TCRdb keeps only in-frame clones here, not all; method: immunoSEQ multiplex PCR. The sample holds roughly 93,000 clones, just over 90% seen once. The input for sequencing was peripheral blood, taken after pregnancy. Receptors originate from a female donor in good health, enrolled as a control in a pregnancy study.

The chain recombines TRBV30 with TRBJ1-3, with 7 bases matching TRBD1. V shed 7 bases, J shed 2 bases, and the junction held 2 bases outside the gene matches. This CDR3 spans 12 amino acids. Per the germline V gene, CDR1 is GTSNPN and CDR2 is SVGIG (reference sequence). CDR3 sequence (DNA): TGTGCCTACAGGGGCACTGGAAACACCATATATTTT. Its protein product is CAYRGTGNTIYF.

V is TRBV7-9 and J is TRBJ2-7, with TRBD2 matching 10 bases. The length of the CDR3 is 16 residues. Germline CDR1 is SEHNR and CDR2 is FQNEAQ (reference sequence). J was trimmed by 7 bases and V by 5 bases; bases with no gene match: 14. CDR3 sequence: CASSQKKAGGPNEQYF. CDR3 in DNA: TGTGCCAGCAGCCAAAAAAAAGCGGGAGGGCCGAATGAGCAGTACTTC.

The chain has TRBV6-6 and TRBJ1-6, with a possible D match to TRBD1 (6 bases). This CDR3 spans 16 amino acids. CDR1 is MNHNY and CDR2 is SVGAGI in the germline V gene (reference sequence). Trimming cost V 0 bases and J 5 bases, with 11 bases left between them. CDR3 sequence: CASSYSTGQHNSPLHF. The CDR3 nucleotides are TGTGCCAGCAGTTACTCGACCGGACAGCATAATTCACCCCTCCACTTT.

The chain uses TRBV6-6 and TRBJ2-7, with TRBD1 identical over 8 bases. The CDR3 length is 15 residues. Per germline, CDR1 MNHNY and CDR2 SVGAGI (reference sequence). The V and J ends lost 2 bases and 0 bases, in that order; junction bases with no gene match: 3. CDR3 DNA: TGTGCCAGCAGTTACCGGGACAGGTACTCCTACGAGCAGTACTTC. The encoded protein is CASSYRDRYSYEQYF.

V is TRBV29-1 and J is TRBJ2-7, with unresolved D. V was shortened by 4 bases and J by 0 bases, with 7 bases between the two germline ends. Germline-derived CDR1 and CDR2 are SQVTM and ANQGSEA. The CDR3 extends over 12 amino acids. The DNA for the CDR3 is TGCAGCGTTGGATACGGCTCCTACGAGCAGTACTTC. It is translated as CSVGYGSYEQYF.

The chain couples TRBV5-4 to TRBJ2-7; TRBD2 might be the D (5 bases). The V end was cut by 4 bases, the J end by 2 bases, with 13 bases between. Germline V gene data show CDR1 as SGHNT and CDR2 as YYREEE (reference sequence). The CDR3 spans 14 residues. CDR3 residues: CASSPGLTPYEQYF. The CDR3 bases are TGTGCCAGCAGCCCCGGACTGACACCCTACGAGCAGTACTTC.

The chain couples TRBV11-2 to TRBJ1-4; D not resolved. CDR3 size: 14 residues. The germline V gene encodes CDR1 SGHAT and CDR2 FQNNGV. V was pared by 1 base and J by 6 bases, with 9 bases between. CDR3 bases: TGTGCCAGCAGCTTAGGAGACTACTATGAAAAACTGTTTTTT. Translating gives CASSLGDYYEKLFF.

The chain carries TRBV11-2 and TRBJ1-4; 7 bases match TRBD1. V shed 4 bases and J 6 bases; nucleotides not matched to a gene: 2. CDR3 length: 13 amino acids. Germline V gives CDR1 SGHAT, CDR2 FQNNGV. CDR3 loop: CASSYGQDEKLFF. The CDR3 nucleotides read TGTGCCAGCAGCTATGGACAGGATGAAAAACTGTTTTTT.

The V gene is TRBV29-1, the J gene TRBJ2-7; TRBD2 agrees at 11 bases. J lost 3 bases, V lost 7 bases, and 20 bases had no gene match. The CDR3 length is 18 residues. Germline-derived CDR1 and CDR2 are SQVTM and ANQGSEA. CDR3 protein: CSGDVLAGVSAAFYEQYF. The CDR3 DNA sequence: TGCAGCGGGGACGTACTAGCGGGAGTCTCCGCAGCATTCTACGAGCAGTACTTC.

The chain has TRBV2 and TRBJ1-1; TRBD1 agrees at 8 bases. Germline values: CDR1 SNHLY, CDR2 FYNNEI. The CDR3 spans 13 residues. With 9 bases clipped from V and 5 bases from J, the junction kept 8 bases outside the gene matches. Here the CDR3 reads CARQTGTGTEAFF. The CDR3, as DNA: TGTGCCAGGCAAACCGGGACAGGAACTGAAGCTTTCTTT.

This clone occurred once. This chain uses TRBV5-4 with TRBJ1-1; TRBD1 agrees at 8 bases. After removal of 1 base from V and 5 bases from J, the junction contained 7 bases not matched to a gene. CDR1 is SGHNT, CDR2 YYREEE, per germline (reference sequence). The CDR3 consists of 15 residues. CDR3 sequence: CASSLPGGEGTEAFF. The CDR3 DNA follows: TGTGCCAGCAGCTTGCCAGGGGGCGAGGGGACTGAAGCTTTCTTT.

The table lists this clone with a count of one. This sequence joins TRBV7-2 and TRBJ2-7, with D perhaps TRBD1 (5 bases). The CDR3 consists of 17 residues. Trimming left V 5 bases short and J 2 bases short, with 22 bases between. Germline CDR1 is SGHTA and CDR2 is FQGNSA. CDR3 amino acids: CASSEIGAGRNPYEQYF. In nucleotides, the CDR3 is TGTGCCAGCAGCGAAATTGGCGCAGGGCGAAACCCCTACGAGCAGTACTTC.

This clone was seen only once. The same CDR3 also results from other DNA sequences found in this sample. This CDR3 is CASSKGTVEAFF. The CDR3 nucleotides are TGTGCCAGCAGCAAAGGGACAGTCGAAGCTTTCTTT. The rearrangement joins TRBV7-9 to TRBJ1-1; 7 bases fit TRBD1. The CDR3 runs 12 residues. CDR1 SEHNR and CDR2 FQNEAQ come from the germline V gene (reference sequence). J gave up 8 bases and V 5 bases, and 5 bases lay outside the gene matches.

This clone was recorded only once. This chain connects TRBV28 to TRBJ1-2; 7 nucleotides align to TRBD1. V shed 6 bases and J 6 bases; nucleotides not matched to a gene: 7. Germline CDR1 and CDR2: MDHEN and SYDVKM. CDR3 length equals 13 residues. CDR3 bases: TGTGCCAGCAGCCCCGACAGGGCCCATGGCTACACCTTC. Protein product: CASSPDRAHGYTF.

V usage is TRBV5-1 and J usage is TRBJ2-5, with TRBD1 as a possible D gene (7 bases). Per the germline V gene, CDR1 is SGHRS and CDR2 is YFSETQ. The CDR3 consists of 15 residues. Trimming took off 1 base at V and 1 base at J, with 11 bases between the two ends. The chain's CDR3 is CASSLWRGPQETQYF. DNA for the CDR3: TGCGCCAGCAGCTTGTGGAGGGGGCCCCAAGAGACCCAGTACTTC.

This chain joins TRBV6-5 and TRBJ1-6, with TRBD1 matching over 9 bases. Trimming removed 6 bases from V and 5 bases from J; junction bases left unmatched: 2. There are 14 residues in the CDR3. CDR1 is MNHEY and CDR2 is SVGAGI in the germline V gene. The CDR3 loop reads CASRQGADNSPLHF. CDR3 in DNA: TGTGCCAGCAGACAGGGGGCCGATAATTCACCCCTCCACTTT.

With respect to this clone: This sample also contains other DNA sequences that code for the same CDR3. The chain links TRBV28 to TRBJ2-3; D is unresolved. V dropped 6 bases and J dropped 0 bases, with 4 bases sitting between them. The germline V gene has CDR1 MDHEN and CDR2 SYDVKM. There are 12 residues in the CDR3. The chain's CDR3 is CASSTSTDTQYF. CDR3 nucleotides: TGTGCCAGCAGCACTAGCACAGATACGCAGTATTTT. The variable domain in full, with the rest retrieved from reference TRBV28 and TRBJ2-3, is DVKVTQSSRYLVKRTGEKVFLECVQDMDHENMFWYRQDPGLGLRLIYFSYDVKMKEKGDIPEGYSVSREKKERFSLILESASTNQTSMYLCASSTSTDTQYFGPGTRLTVL.

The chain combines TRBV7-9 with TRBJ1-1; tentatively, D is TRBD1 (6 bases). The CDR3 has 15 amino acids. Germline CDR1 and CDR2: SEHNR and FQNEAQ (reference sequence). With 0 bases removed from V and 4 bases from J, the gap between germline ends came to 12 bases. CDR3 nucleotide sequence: TGTGCCAGCAGCTTAGCGAGACAGGATGGCACTGAAGCTTTCTTT. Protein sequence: CASSLARQDGTEAFF.

The CDR3 protein is CASSLFGTGGEDGYTF. CDR3 DNA sequence: TGCGCCAGCAGCTTGTTCGGGACAGGGGGCGAAGATGGCTACACCTTC. The chain joins TRBV5-1 to TRBJ1-2; the match to TRBD1 covers 12 bases. CDR1 is SGHRS, CDR2 YFSETQ, per germline. V shed 1 base and J 6 bases; nucleotides not matched to a gene: 7. The CDR3 spans 16 residues.

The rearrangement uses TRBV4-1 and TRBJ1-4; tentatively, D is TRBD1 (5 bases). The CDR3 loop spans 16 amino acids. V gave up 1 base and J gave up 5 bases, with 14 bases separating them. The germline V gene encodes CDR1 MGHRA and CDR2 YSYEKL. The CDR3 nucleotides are TGCGCCAGCAGCCAAGGTTACGGGGGAACGAATGAAAAACTGTTTTTT. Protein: CASSQGYGGTNEKLFF.

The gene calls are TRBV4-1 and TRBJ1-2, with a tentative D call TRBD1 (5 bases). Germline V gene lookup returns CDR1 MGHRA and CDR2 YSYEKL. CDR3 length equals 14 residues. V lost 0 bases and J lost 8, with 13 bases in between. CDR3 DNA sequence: TGCGCCAGCAGCCAAGATAAAGGGGCGTGGGGCTACACCTTC. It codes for CASSQDKGAWGYTF.

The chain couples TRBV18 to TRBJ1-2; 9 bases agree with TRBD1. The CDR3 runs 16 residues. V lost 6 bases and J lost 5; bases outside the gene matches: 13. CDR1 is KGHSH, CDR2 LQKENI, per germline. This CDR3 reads CASSLTTGQGNYGYTF. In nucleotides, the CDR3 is TGTGCCAGCTCTCTAACCACGGGACAGGGAAATTATGGCTACACCTTC.

Here the CDR3 DNA reads TGTGCCAGCAGTGAGGGACCTCCCTTTGGGGGGGACACTGAAGCTTTCTTT. Amino acids: CASSEGPPFGGDTEAFF. The V gene is TRBV6-4, the J gene TRBJ1-1, with D possibly being TRBD1 (5 bases). The V end lost 3 bases, the J end lost 3 bases, and 20 bases lay between the germline ends. Germline V CDR1 and CDR2: MRHNA, SNTAGT. The CDR3 extends over 17 amino acids.

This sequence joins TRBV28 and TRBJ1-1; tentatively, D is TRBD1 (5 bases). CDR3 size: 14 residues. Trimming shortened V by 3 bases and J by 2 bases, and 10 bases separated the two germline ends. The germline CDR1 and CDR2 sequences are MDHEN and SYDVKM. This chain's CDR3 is CASSFAGLNTEAFF. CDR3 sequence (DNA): TGTGCCAGCAGTTTTGCAGGGCTCAACACTGAAGCTTTCTTT. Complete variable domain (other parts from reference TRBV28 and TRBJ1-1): DVKVTQSSRYLVKRTGEKVFLECVQDMDHENMFWYRQDPGLGLRLIYFSYDVKMKEKGDIPEGYSVSREKKERFSLILESASTNQTSMYLCASSFAGLNTEAFFGQGTRLTVV.

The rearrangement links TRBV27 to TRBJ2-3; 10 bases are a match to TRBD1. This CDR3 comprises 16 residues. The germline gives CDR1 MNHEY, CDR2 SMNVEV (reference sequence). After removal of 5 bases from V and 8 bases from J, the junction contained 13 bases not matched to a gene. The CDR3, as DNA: TGTGCCAGCAGTCAGACTGGGACAGGGGTTAGCGGTACGCAGTATTTT. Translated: CASSQTGTGVSGTQYF.

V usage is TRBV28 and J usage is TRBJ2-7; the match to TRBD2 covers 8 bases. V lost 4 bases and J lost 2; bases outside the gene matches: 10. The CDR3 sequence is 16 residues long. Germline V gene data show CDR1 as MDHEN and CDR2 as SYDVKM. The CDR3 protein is CASSSLRAGGPYEQYF. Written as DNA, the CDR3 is TGTGCCAGCAGTTCCCTACGGGCGGGAGGCCCCTACGAGCAGTACTTC.

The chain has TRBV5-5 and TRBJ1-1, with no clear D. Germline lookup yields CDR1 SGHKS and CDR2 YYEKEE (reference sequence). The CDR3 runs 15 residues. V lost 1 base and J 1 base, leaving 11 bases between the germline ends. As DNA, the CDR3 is TGTGCCAGCAGCTTGTGGTCTGGCCAGAACACTGAAGCTTTCTTT. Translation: CASSLWSGQNTEAFF.

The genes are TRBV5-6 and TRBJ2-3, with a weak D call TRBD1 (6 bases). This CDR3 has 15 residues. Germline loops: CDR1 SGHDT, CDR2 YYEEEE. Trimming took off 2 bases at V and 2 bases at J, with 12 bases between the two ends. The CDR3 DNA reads TGTGCCAGCAGCTTAAGTGGGGGCCCCACAGATACGCAGTATTTT. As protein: CASSLSGGPTDTQYF.

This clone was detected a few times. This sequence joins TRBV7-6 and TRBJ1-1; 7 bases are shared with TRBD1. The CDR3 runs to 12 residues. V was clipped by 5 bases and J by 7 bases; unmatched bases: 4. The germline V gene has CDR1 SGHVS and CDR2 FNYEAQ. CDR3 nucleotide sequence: TGTGCCAGCAGCCCAGGGGGGAATGAAGCTTTCTTT. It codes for CASSPGGNEAFF.

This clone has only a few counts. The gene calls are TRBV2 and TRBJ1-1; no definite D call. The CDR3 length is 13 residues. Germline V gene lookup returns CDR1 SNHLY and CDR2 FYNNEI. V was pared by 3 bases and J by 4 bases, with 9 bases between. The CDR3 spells CASSDREGTEAFF. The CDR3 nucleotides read TGTGCCAGCAGTGATAGAGAGGGCACTGAAGCTTTCTTT.

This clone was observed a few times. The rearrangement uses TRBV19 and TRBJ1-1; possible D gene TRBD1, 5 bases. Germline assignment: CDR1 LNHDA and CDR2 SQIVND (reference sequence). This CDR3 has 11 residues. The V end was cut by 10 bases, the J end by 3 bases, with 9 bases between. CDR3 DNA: TGTGCCATCCAGGGTTACACTGAAGCTTTCTTT. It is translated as CAIQGYTEAFF.

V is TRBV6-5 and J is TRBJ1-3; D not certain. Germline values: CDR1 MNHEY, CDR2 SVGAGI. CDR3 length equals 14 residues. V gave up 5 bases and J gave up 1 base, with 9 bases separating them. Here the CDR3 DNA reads TGTGCCAGCAGTCTTGTACTTTCTGGAAACACCATATATTTT. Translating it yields CASSLVLSGNTIYF.